This TCR beta chain was identified during a study of blood T cell repertoires in COVID-19. Across the study: T cells, B-cell-depleted T cells, or PBMCs provided the cDNA or gDNA that served as material.

V was pared by 1 base and J by 8 bases, with 16 bases of the junction left unmatched. The germline V gene has CDR1 LNHNV and CDR2 YYDKDF (reference sequence). This CDR3 has 18 residues. Repertoires were generated with immunoSEQ multiplex PCR, while TCRdb's copy carries only in-frame clones and drops some. The sample includes around 70,000 clones, about 82% of them seen just once. This receptor was identified in a woman aged 60-70 years with acute or convalescent COVID-19. The V and J genes are TRBV15 and TRBJ1-2; 10 bases map to TRBD1. The sequencing sample was made of peripheral blood. CDR3 sequence reads: CATSRGVPWTGGSNGYTF. CDR3 nucleotide sequence: TGTGCCACCAGCAGAGGGGTACCGTGGACAGGGGGTAGTAACGGCTACACCTTC.